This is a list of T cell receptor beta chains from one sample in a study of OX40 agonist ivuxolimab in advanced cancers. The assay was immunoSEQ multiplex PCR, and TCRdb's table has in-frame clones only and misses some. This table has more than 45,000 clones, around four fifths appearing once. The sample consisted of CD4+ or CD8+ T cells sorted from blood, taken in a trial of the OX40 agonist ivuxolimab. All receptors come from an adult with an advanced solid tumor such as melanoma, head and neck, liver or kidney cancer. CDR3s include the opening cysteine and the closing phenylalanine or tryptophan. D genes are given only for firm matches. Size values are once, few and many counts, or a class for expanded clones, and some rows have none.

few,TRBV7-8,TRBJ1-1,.,TGTGCCAGCAGCTTAGATGGGGTTAGGGCTGAAGCTTTCTTT,CASSLDGVRAEAFF
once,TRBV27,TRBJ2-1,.,TGTGCCAGCGGCTTCGAGGCGGCAGGGGCCTACAATGAGCAGTTCTTC,CASGFEAAGAYNEQFF
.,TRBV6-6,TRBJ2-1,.,TGTGCCAGCAACCTAGCGTTCTACAATGAGCAGTTCTTC,CASNLAFYNEQFF
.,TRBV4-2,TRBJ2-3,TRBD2,TGTGCCAGCAGCCAATCGGGGGGGGCCCCAACAGATACGCAGTATTTT,CASSQSGGAPTDTQYF
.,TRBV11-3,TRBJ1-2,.,TGTGCCAGCAGCTTATTCCAGGGTGGCTACACCTTC,CASSLFQGGYTF
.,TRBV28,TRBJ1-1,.,TGTGCCAGCAGTTTAATCTCTGGGTCGGGCACTGAAGCTTTCTTT,CASSLISGSGTEAFF
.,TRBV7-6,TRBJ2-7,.,TGTGCCAGCAGCTTACGCCAAATCCACGAGCAGTACTTC,CASSLRQIHEQYF
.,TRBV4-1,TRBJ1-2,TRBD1,TGCGCCAGCAGCGGCCCGGGACAGCACTATGGCTACACCTTC,CASSGPGQHYGYTF
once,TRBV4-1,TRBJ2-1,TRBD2,TGCGCCAGCAGCCCCGGACTAGCGGGGGGCCCGGATGAGCAGTTCTTC,CASSPGLAGGPDEQFF
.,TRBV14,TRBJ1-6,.,TGTGCCAGCAGCCCCAAGGGGGTCATCTATAATTCACCCCTCCACTTT,CASSPKGVIYNSPLHF
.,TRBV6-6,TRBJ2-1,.,TGTGCCAGCAGTTACTCTTCAGGGAGAGGGGATGAGCAGTTCTTC,CASSYSSGRGDEQFF
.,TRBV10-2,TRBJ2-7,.,TGCGCCACCAAATATTCCGGACAAACCTACGAGCAGTACTTC,CATKYSGQTYEQYF
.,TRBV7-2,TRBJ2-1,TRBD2,TGTGCCAGCAGTTCCGGGGGGAACTCCTACAATGAGCAGTTCTTC,CASSSGGNSYNEQFF
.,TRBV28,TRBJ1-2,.,TGTGCCAGTCTTGGACAGATCCTTAACTATGGCTACACCTTC,CASLGQILNYGYTF
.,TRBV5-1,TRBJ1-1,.,TGCGCCAGCAGCTGGACCACAGGGAACACTGAAGCTTTCTTT,CASSWTTGNTEAFF
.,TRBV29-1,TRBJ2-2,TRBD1,TGCAGCGTTGGTAGTACAGGGGCTCCCGGGGAGCTGTTTTTT,CSVGSTGAPGELFF
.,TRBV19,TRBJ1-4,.,TGTGCCACTACCCAGGACAGAGACTTTCTGCAGAATGAAAAACTGTTTTTT,CATTQDRDFLQNEKLFF
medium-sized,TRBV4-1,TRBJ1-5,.,TGCGCCAGCAGCCAAGATGGGGGCGGATATAGCAATCAGCCCCAGCATTTT,CASSQDGGGYSNQPQHF
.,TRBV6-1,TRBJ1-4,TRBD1,TGTGCCAGCAGGAACAGGGGGGGTGAAAAACTGTTTTTT,CASRNRGGEKLFF
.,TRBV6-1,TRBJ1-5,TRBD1,TGTGCCAGCAGCCTAAGGACAGGGGTGAATCAGCCCCAGCATTTT,CASSLRTGVNQPQHF
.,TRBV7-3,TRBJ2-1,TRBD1,TGTGCCAGCAGTTGGACAGGGCGAGGCTACAATGAGCAGTTCTTC,CASSWTGRGYNEQFF
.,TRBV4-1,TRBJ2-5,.,TGCGCCAGCAGCCAAGGGTGGGGGGCCTTTCAAGAGACCCAGTACTTC,CASSQGWGAFQETQYF